Below, 24 T cell receptor beta chains from the same sample are listed, as sequenced in a study of Ad26.COV2.S vaccination and SARS-CoV-2 variants. The treatment: about 20 received Ad26.COV2.S at low or high dose, single or two shots; several received placebo; per-sample allocation not given. Following the first vaccine or placebo injection, samples were taken on day 63. Here immunoSEQ multiplex PCR was the method, and the copy in TCRdb shows in-frame clones only, minus some. In the table there are approximately 300,000 clones, around 83% of which are singletons. The sample here was peripheral blood, taken in a trial of Ad26.COV2.S vaccine versus placebo. The source is a person aged 18-65 years who received the Ad26.COV2.S COVID-19 vaccine or a placebo.

J is TRBJ2-1 and V is TRBV7-8; 7 bases map to TRBD1. The V gene's germline CDR1 is SGHVS and CDR2 FQNEAQ. CDR3 length: 15 amino acids. The V gene end was trimmed by 4 bases and the J gene end by 4 bases; junction bases not matched to a gene: 7. The CDR3 is CASSSNRGLYNEQFF. The DNA of the CDR3 is TGTGCCAGCAGCTCCAACAGGGGCCTATACAATGAGCAGTTCTTC. Using reference TRBV7-8 and TRBJ2-1 for the parts outside the CDR3, the full variable domain is GAGVSQSPRYKVAKRGQDVALRCDPISGHVSLFWYQQALGQGPEFLTYFQNEAQLDKSGLPSDRFFAERPEGSVSTLKIQRTQQEDSAVYLCASSSNRGLYNEQFFGPGTRLTVL.

The rearrangement uses TRBV20-1 and TRBJ1-2; the D is unclear. CDR1 DFQATT and CDR2 SNEGSKA come from the germline V gene (reference sequence). The CDR3 totals 10 residues. The V end lost 8 bases, the J end lost 7 bases, and 11 bases lay between the germline ends. The CDR3 DNA follows: TGCAGTCCATGGCGGGGTGGCTACACCTTC. This translates into CSPWRGGYTF.

The chain couples TRBV11-1 to TRBJ2-7; 7 nucleotides match TRBD2. The trim removed 5 bases at V and 5 bases at J, leaving 6 bases unmatched. Germline-derived CDR1 and CDR2 are SGHAT and FQDESV (reference sequence). This CDR3 comprises 13 residues. For the CDR3, the DNA is TGTGCCAGCAGCCCAGGGAGGGTCCACGAGCAGTACTTC. This encodes CASSPGRVHEQYF.

V usage is TRBV30 and J usage is TRBJ2-5, with 7 bases identical to TRBD1. Per the germline V gene, CDR1 is GTSNPN and CDR2 is SVGIG (reference sequence). The CDR3 extends over 13 amino acids. Trimming took 5 bases from V and 9 from J; bases not matched to a gene: 12. The CDR3 coding sequence is TGTGCCTGGCAGGACAGGACTTCTGAGGCCCAGTACTTC. Translated: CAWQDRTSEAQYF.

V is TRBV3-1 (or the pseudogene TRBV3-2) and J is TRBJ2-4; maybe TRBD1 (6 bases). CDR1 LGHDT and CDR2 YNNKEL come from the germline V gene (reference sequence). This CDR3 region has 15 residues. Trimming removed 0 bases from V and 5 bases from J, with 11 bases in between. CDR3 residues: CASSQDQGRQNIQYF. CDR3 in DNA: TGTGCCAGCAGCCAAGACCAGGGGCGCCAAAACATTCAGTACTTC.

This clone appeared a few times. This CDR3 is CASSPIKTGAYEQYF. CDR3 DNA: TGTGCCAGCAGCCCCATAAAGACAGGGGCCTACGAGCAGTACTTC. The chain carries TRBV7-6 and TRBJ2-7; 8 bases match TRBD1. Germline trimming cut 5 bases from V and 2 bases from J; bases unmatched to any gene: 8. Germline CDR1 and CDR2: SGHVS and FNYEAQ. This CDR3 is built from 15 residues.

The V call is TRBV21-1, the J call TRBJ2-1; the table's D call, TRBD2, has no DNA check behind it. TRBV21-1 is flagged as a pseudogene. The CDR3 totals 18 residues. The CDR3: CASSKALLVRLSYNEQFF. As DNA, the CDR3 is TGTGCCAGCAGCAAAGCGCTTTTGGTGAGACTTAGTTACAATGAGCAGTTCTTC.

This clone has just one count. The same CDR3 also results from other DNA sequences found in this sample. The chain couples TRBV3-1 (or the pseudogene TRBV3-2) to TRBJ2-5; D gene ambiguous. Germline lookup yields CDR1 LGHDT and CDR2 YNNKEL (reference sequence). The CDR3 consists of 12 residues. Trimming took off 1 base at V and 2 bases at J, with 2 bases between the two ends. CDR3 DNA: TGTGCCAGCAGCCAAGTTCAAGAGACCCAGTACTTC. This translates into CASSQVQETQYF.

The chain recombines TRBV10-3 with TRBJ1-5; possibly TRBD1 for D (6 bases). This CDR3 contains 15 residues. V gave up 4 bases and J gave up 3 bases, with 13 bases separating them. The germline V gene encodes CDR1 ENHRY and CDR2 SYGVKD. CDR3 region: CAISARGTSNQPQHF. The CDR3 region has the DNA TGTGCCATCAGTGCAAGGGGGACCTCCAATCAGCCCCAGCATTTT.

The CDR3 nucleotides are TGTGCCAGCAGCTTGTTTGAAGTAGGGACTGAAGCTTTCTTT. Encoded protein: CASSLFEVGTEAFF. The genes are TRBV5-6 and TRBJ1-1; D is undetermined. The CDR3 consists of 14 residues. Trimming took 1 base from V and 5 from J, leaving 12 bases between them. Germline CDR1 reads SGHDT; CDR2 reads YYEEEE.

This clone was seen a single time. The gene calls are TRBV3-1 (or the pseudogene TRBV3-2) and TRBJ2-3; D is ambiguous. The germline gives CDR1 LGHDT, CDR2 YNNKEL (reference sequence). This CDR3 spans 18 amino acids. Trimming left V 0 bases short and J 0 bases short, with 16 bases between. CDR3 residues: CASSQEGTLTVSTDTQYF. CDR3 DNA sequence: TGTGCCAGCAGCCAAGAGGGAACCCTAACTGTCAGCACAGATACGCAGTATTTT.

A few counts support this clone. This chain links TRBV5-1 with TRBJ1-2; D not certain. The CDR3 consists of 14 residues. Germline V gene sequence: CDR1 SGHRS, CDR2 YFSETQ. V lost 5 bases, J lost 0 bases, and 11 bases lay in between. The CDR3 here is CASRGPVSNYGYTF. CDR3 DNA: TGCGCCAGCAGAGGTCCGGTATCTAACTATGGCTACACCTTC.

The genes are TRBV3-1 (or the pseudogene TRBV3-2) and TRBJ2-3, with D unresolved. The CDR3 length is 15 residues. The germline V gene encodes CDR1 LGHDT and CDR2 YNNKEL (reference sequence). The V end lost 4 bases, the J end lost 4 bases, and 15 bases lay between the germline ends. CDR3 in amino acids: CASSPPRSGADTQYF. CDR3 in DNA: TGTGCCAGCAGCCCGCCCAGGAGTGGCGCAGATACGCAGTATTTT.

Concerning this clone itself: Additional DNA sequences in this sample encode the identical CDR3. The chain combines TRBV5-4 with TRBJ1-5; D not certain. The CDR3 extends over 14 amino acids. Trimming stripped 0 bases from V and 1 base from J, with 5 bases between. CDR1 and CDR2 (germline): SGHNT, YYREEE (reference sequence). CDR3: CASSLGGSNQPQHF. The CDR3 DNA is TGTGCCAGCAGCTTGGGAGGGAGCAATCAGCCCCAGCATTTT.

This chain uses TRBV5-1 with TRBJ2-3, with D perhaps TRBD2 (5 bases). The germline gives CDR1 SGHRS, CDR2 YFSETQ. V was cut by 3 bases and J by 1 base, with 12 bases left in between. The CDR3 extends over 15 amino acids. The CDR3, as DNA: TGCGCCAGCAGCTACGACGCGGGTGGCACAGATACGCAGTATTTT. This codes for CASSYDAGGTDTQYF.

This chain uses TRBV6-1 with TRBJ1-5; TRBD1 might be the D (5 bases). The CDR3 is 16 amino acids. Germline V gene lookup returns CDR1 MNHNS and CDR2 SASEGT. Trimming shortened V by 4 bases and J by 1 base, and 14 bases separated the two germline ends. CDR3 residues: CASSGGAGVSNQPQHF. For the CDR3, the DNA is TGTGCCAGCAGTGGGGGCGCGGGCGTGAGCAATCAGCCCCAGCATTTT.

V is TRBV6-6 and J is TRBJ2-5; TRBD2 matches 7 bases. With V trimmed by 7 bases and J by 5 bases, 10 bases remained unmatched. The CDR3 is made up of 14 amino acids. Germline values: CDR1 MNHNY, CDR2 SVGAGI (reference sequence). The CDR3 spells CASMRIRGGETQYF. The CDR3, as DNA: TGTGCCAGCATGAGGATCCGGGGAGGGGAGACCCAGTACTTC.

The rearrangement joins TRBV7-8 to TRBJ2-1; 9 nucleotides match TRBD2. The CDR3 sequence is 15 residues long. The germline CDR1 and CDR2 sequences are SGHVS and FQNEAQ. J gave up 4 bases and V 3 bases, and 4 bases lay outside the gene matches. The CDR3: CASSLTSGRYNEQFF. The CDR3, as DNA: TGTGCCAGCAGCTTGACTAGCGGACGATACAATGAGCAGTTCTTC. The entire variable domain, with the rest obtained from reference TRBV7-8 and TRBJ2-1, is as follows: GAGVSQSPRYKVAKRGQDVALRCDPISGHVSLFWYQQALGQGPEFLTYFQNEAQLDKSGLPSDRFFAERPEGSVSTLKIQRTQQEDSAVYLCASSLTSGRYNEQFFGPGTRLTVL.

This clone was found once. The V gene is TRBV14, the J gene TRBJ2-2; D remains ambiguous. Germline assignment: CDR1 SGHDN and CDR2 FVKESK. The germline V and J ends were trimmed by 4 bases and 1 base, with 4 bases remaining between them. The CDR3 covers 13 residues. The CDR3 DNA reads as TGTGCCAGCAGCCCCCAGAACACCGGGGAGCTGTTTTTT. Amino acids: CASSPQNTGELFF.

The gene calls are TRBV4-3 and TRBJ2-7, with D hard to call. Per germline, CDR1 LGHNA and CDR2 YSLEER. The V gene lost 2 bases and the J gene lost 5 bases, with 16 bases spanning the gap. The CDR3 length is 15 residues. This chain's CDR3 is CASSQSSLNSHEQYF. The CDR3, as DNA: TGCGCCAGCAGCCAATCCTCACTGAATTCGCACGAGCAGTACTTC.

Comments on this clone: Other nucleotide sequences in the sample specify the same CDR3. The gene calls are TRBV19 and TRBJ1-2; TRBD1 matches 7 bases. Germline V gene sequence: CDR1 LNHDA, CDR2 SQIVND (reference sequence). The V and J ends lost 9 bases and 1 base, in that order; junction bases with no gene match: 5. This CDR3 is built from 13 residues. The CDR3 DNA follows: TGTGCCAGCTCGACAGGGATTAACTATGGCTACACCTTC. This encodes CASSTGINYGYTF.

The V call is TRBV7-9, the J call TRBJ2-1; D call uncertain. The germline V and J ends were trimmed by 5 bases and 8 bases, with 10 bases remaining between them. CDR1 is SEHNR and CDR2 is FQNEAQ in the germline V gene (reference sequence). The CDR3 spans 12 residues. The CDR3 region has the DNA TGTGCCAGCAGCCTCCCCCCCTATGAGCAGTTCTTC. Amino acids: CASSLPPYEQFF.

This clone was counted at least ten times. The gene calls are TRBV5-1 and TRBJ1-3; D uncertain. Trimming removed 0 bases from V and 1 base from J, with 8 bases in between. Germline assignment: CDR1 SGHRS and CDR2 YFSETQ. CDR3 size: 15 residues. DNA of the CDR3: TGCGCCAGCAGCTTGGGGACGGGGTCTGGAAACACCATATATTTT. Translation: CASSLGTGSGNTIYF.

V and J are TRBV7-8 and TRBJ1-3; 9 nucleotides match TRBD1. The CDR3 is 14 amino acids. In germline, CDR1 is SGHVS, CDR2 FQNEAQ. Trimming at V came to 5 bases and at J to 10 bases, leaving 9 bases not matched to a gene. In nucleotides, the CDR3 is TGTGCCAGCAGCAGTCACACGGGACAGGGTACCATATATTTT. Translated, it gives CASSSHTGQGTIYF.